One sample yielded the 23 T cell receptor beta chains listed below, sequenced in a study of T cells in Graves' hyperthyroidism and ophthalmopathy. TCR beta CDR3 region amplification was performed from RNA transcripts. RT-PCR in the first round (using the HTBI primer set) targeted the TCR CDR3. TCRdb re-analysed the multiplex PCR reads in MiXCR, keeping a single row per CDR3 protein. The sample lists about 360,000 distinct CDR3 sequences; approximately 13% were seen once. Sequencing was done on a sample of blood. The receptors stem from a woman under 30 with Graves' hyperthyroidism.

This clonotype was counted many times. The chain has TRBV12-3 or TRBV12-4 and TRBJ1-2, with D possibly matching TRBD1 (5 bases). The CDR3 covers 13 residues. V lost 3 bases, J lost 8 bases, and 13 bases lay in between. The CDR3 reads CASSFRDSGGYTF. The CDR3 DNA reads TGTGCCAGCAGTTTCAGGGACTCAGGGGGCTACACCTTC.

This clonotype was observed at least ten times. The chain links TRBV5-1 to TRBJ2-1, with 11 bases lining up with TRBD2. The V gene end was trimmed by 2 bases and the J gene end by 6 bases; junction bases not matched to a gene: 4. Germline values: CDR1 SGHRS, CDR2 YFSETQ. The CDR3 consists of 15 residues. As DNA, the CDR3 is TGCGCCAGCAGCTTTTATAGCGGGGGGGCCAATGAGCAGTTCTTC. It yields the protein CASSFYSGGANEQFF.

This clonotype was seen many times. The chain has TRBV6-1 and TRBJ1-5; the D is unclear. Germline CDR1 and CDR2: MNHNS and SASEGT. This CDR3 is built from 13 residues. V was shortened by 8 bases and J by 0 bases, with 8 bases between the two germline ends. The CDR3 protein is CASGPLSNQPQHF. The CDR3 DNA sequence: TGTGCCAGCGGTCCTCTTAGCAATCAGCCCCAGCATTTT.

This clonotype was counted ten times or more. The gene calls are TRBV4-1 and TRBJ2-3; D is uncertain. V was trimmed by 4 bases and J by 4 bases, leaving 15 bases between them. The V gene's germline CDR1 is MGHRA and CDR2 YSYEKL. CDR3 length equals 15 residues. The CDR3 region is CASSPLLSLSDTQYF. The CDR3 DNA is TGCGCCAGCAGCCCCCTATTAAGCCTCTCAGATACGCAGTATTTT.

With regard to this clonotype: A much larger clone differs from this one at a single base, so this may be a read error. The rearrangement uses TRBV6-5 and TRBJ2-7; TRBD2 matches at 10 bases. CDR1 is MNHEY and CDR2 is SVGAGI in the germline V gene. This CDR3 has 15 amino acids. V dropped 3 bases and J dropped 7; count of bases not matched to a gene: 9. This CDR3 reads CASSYMASGSSEQYF. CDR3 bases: TGTGCCAGCAGTTATATGGCTAGCGGGAGTAGTGAGCAGTACTTC.

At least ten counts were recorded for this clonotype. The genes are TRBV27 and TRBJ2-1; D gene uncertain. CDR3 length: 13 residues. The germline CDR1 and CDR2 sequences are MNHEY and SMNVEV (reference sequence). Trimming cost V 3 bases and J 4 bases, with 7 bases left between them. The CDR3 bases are TGTGCCAGCAGTTTCCCCCCTTACAATGAGCAGTTCTTC. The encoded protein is CASSFPPYNEQFF.

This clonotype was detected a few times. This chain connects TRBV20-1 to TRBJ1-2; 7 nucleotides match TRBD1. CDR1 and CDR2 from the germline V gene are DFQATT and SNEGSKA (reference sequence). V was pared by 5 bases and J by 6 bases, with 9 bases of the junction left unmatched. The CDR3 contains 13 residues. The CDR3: CSAGPTGYNGYTF. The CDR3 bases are TGCAGTGCTGGCCCGACAGGGTACAATGGCTACACCTTC.

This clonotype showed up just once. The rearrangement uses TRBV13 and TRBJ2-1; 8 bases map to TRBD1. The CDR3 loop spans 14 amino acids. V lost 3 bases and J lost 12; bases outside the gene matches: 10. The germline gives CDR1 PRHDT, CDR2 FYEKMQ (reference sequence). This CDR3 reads CASSFGQGGDAQFF. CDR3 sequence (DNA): TGTGCCAGCAGCTTCGGACAGGGCGGAGATGCGCAGTTCTTC.

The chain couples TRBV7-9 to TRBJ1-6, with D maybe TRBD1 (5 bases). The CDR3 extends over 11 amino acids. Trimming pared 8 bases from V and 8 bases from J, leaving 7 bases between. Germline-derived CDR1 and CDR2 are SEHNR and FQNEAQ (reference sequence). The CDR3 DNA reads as TGTGCCAGCGGCAGGGATTCACCCCTCCACTTT. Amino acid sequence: CASGRDSPLHF.

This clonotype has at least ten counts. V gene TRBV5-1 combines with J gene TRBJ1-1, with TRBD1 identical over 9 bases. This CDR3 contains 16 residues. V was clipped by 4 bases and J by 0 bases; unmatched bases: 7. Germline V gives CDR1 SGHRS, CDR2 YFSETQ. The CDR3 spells CASSLPTGGMNTEAFF. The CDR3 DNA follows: TGCGCCAGCAGCCTGCCAACAGGGGGCATGAACACTGAAGCTTTCTTT.

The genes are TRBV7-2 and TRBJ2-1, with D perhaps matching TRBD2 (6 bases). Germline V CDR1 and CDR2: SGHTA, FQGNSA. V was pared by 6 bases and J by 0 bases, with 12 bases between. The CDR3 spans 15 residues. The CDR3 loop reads CASSPSASSYNEQFF. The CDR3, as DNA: TGTGCCAGCAGTCCTAGCGCGAGCTCCTACAATGAGCAGTTCTTC. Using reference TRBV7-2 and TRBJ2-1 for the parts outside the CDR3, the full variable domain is GAGVSQSPSNKVTEKGKDVELRCDPISGHTALYWYRQSLGQGLEFLIYFQGNSAPDKSGLPSDRFSAERTGGSVSTLTIQRTQQEDSAVYLCASSPSASSYNEQFFGPGTRLTVL.

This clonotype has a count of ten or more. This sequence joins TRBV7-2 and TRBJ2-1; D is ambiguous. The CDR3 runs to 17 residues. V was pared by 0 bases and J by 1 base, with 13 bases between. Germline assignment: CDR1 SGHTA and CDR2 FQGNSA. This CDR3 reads CASSLAGIKGSYNEQFF. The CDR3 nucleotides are TGTGCCAGCAGCTTAGCCGGAATAAAAGGGTCCTACAATGAGCAGTTCTTC.

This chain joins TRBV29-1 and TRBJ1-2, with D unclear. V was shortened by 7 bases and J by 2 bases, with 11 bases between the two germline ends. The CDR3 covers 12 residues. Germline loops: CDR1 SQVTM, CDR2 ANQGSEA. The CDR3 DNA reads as TGCAGCGCCCCGGACCGAAACTATGGCTACACCTTC. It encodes CSAPDRNYGYTF.

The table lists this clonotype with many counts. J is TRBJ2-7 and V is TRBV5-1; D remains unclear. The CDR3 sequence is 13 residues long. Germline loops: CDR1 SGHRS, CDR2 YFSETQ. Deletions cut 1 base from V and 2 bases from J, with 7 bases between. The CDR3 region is CASSLKGTYEQYF. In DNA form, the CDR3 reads TGCGCCAGCAGCTTGAAGGGAACCTACGAGCAGTACTTC.

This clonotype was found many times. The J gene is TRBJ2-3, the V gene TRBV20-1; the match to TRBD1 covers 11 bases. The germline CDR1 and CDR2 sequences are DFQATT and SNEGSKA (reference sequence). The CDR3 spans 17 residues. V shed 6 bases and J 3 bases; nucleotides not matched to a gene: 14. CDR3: CSAARPPGTGGTDTQYF. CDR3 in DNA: TGCAGTGCAGCACGTCCCCCGGGGACAGGGGGAACAGATACGCAGTATTTT.

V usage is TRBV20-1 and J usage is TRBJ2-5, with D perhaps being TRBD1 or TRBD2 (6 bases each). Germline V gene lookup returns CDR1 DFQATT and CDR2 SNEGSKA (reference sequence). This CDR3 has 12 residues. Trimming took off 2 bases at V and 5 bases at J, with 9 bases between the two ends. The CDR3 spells CSARRGVETQYF. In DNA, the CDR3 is TGCAGTGCTAGAAGGGGGGTGGAGACCCAGTACTTC.

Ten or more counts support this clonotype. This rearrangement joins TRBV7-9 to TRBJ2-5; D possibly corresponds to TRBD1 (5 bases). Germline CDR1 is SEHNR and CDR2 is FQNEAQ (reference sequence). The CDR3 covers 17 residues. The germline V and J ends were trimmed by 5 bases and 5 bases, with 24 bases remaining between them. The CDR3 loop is CASSPRGAGYGLETQYF. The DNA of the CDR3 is TGTGCCAGCAGCCCACGCGGAGCAGGGTATGGGTTGGAGACCCAGTACTTC. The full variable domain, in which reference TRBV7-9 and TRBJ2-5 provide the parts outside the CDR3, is DTGVSQNPRHKITKRGQNVTFRCDPISEHNRLYWYRQTLGQGPEFLTYFQNEAQLEKSRLLSDRFSAERPKGSFSTLEIQRTEQGDSAMYLCASSPRGAGYGLETQYFGPGTRLLVL.

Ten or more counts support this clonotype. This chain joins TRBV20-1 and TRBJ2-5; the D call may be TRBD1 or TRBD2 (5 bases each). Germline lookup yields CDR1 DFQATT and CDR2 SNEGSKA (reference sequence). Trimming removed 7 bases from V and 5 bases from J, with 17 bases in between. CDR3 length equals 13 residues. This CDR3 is CSVEGRPGETQYF. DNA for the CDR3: TGCAGTGTAGAGGGACGGCCAGGCGAGACCCAGTACTTC.

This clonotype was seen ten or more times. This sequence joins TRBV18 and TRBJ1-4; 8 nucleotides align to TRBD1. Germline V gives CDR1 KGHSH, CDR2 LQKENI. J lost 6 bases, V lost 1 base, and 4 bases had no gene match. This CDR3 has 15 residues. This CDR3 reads CASSPLQGAYEKLFF. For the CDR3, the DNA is TGTGCCAGCTCACCACTGCAGGGGGCCTATGAAAAACTGTTTTTT. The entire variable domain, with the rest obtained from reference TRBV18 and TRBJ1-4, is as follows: NAGVMQNPRHLVRRRGQEARLRCSPMKGHSHVYWYRQLPEEGLKFMVYLQKENIIDESGMPKERFSAEFPKEGPSILRIQQVVRGDSAAYFCASSPLQGAYEKLFFGSGTQLSVL.

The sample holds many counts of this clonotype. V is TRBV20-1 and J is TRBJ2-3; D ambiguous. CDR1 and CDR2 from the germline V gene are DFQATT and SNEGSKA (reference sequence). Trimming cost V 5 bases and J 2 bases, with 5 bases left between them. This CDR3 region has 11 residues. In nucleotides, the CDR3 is TGCAGTGCTCCAGCCACAGATACGCAGTATTTT. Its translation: CSAPATDTQYF.

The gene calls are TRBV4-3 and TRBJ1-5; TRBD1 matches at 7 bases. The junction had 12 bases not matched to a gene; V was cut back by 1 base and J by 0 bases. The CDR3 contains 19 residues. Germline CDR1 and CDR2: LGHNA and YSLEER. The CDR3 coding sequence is TGCGCCAGCAGCCAAGTTCGGTGGCAGGGGGTGGGTAGCAATCAGCCCCAGCATTTT. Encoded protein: CASSQVRWQGVGSNQPQHF.

This CDR3 reads CSALGADSYEQYF. The CDR3 DNA is TGCAGTGCCCTGGGGGCGGACTCCTACGAGCAGTACTTC. This chain joins TRBV20-1 and TRBJ2-7; D is perhaps TRBD1 (6 bases). In germline, CDR1 is DFQATT, CDR2 SNEGSKA (reference sequence). The CDR3 loop spans 13 amino acids. Trimming pared 6 bases from V and 0 bases from J, leaving 12 bases between.

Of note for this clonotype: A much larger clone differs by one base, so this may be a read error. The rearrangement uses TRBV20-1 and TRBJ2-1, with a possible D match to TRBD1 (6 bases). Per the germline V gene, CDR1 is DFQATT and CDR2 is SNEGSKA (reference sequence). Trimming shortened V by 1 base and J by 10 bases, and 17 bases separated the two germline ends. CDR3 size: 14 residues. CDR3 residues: CSARVVWGHEEQFF. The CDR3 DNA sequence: TGCAGTGCTAGAGTGGTTTGGGGGCATGAAGAGCAGTTCTTC.